Presented here are 18 T cell receptor beta chains from one specimen sequenced in a study of shared clonotypes between healthy human individuals. The method was immunoSEQ multiplex PCR; TCRdb's version includes in-frame clones alone and lacks a portion of them. The sample lists under 2,500,000 clones; approximately 95% were seen once. Sequencing was performed on naive CD4+ T cells sorted from blood. As to subset: CD45RA+ positively selected. The receptors shown here come from a young man in good health.

This chain uses TRBV4-1 with TRBJ1-1; a weak D match, TRBD1 (6 bases). The germline CDR1 and CDR2 sequences are MGHRA and YSYEKL. The CDR3 contains 15 residues. V dropped 4 bases and J dropped 1 base, with 13 bases sitting between them. CDR3 in DNA: TGCGCCAGCAGCCGCCTCGACAGGCCGAACACTGAAGCTTTCTTT. Amino acids: CASSRLDRPNTEAFF.

The V gene is TRBV11-3, the J gene TRBJ2-1; D may be TRBD1 or TRBD2 (6 bases each). This CDR3 has 17 amino acids. V was cut by 1 base and J by 3 bases, with 16 bases left in between. The V gene's germline CDR1 is SGHNT and CDR2 YENEEA. DNA of the CDR3: TGTGCCAGCAGCTTAGTAGGCACCGGGGGCCTCTACAATGAGCAGTTCTTC. As protein: CASSLVGTGGLYNEQFF.

J is TRBJ2-3 and V is TRBV29-1, with TRBD2 as a possible D gene (5 bases). V lost 1 base to trimming and J lost 4 bases, with 9 bases between them. The CDR3 is made up of 13 amino acids. CDR1 SQVTM and CDR2 ANQGSEA come from the germline V gene. The CDR3 here is CSVEVGAADTQYF. CDR3 nucleotides: TGCAGCGTTGAAGTCGGAGCGGCAGATACGCAGTATTTT.

This clone was observed once. V is TRBV10-3 and J is TRBJ2-2; D gene uncertain. Germline lookup yields CDR1 ENHRY and CDR2 SYGVKD. This CDR3 has 14 amino acids. V was trimmed by 4 bases and J by 3 bases, leaving 9 bases between them. The CDR3 bases are TGTGCCATCAGTGTATCAACTGACACCGGGGAGCTGTTTTTT. Its protein is CAISVSTDTGELFF.

The genes are TRBV4-2 and TRBJ2-2; 7 bases map to TRBD1. Per the germline V gene, CDR1 is LGHNA and CDR2 is YNFKEQ. The CDR3 sequence is 14 residues long. The trim removed 3 bases at V and 8 bases at J, leaving 6 bases unmatched. CDR3 sequence: CASSHTGVTGELFF. The CDR3 DNA sequence: TGTGCCAGCAGCCATACAGGGGTGACGGGGGAGCTGTTTTTT.

The genes are TRBV6-5 and TRBJ2-3; 10 bases agree with TRBD2. The trim removed 5 bases at V and 2 bases at J, leaving 4 bases unmatched. In germline, CDR1 is MNHEY, CDR2 SVGAGI. The CDR3 covers 15 residues. The CDR3 loop is CASSRAGGITDTQYF. CDR3 nucleotide sequence: TGTGCCAGCAGTAGAGCGGGGGGGATCACAGATACGCAGTATTTT.

The chain links TRBV30 to TRBJ2-6, with 11 bases matching TRBD1. The junction had 11 bases not matched to a gene; V was cut back by 2 bases and J by 2 bases. Per germline, CDR1 GTSNPN and CDR2 SVGIG (reference sequence). The CDR3 is 19 residues long. The CDR3 DNA sequence: TGTGCCTGGAGTAGAGCAGGACAGGGGGCTTTGGCTGGGGCCAACGTCCTGACTTTC. Translating it yields CAWSRAGQGALAGANVLTF. Variable domain in full (rest from reference TRBV30 and TRBJ2-6): SQTIHQWPATLVQPVGSPLSLECTVEGTSNPNLYWYRQAAGRGLQLLFYSVGIGQISSEVPQNLSASRPQDRQFILSSKKLLLSDSGFYLCAWSRAGQGALAGANVLTFGAGSRLTVL.

The chain links TRBV2 to TRBJ2-5; TRBD1 aligns across 7 bases. V lost 2 bases to trimming and J lost 4 bases; unmatched junction nucleotides: 7. The CDR3 is made up of 15 amino acids. Looked up from germline, CDR1 is SNHLY and CDR2 is FYNNEI. The CDR3 DNA follows: TGTGCCAGCAGTGAACAAACAGGGGTAGGAGAGACCCAGTACTTC. This encodes CASSEQTGVGETQYF.

In the case of this clone: Other DNA sequences of this sample code for an identical CDR3. In DNA form, the CDR3 reads TGTGCCATCAGTAGCCAGGGCTATGGCTACACCTTC. Protein product: CAISSQGYGYTF. This sequence joins TRBV10-3 and TRBJ1-2; D might be TRBD1 (5 bases). V was pared by 5 bases and J by 4 bases, with 8 bases between. This CDR3 is 12 amino acids long. Germline-derived CDR1 and CDR2 are ENHRY and SYGVKD.

The rearrangement uses TRBV7-2 and TRBJ2-1, with D perhaps matching TRBD1 (6 bases). The CDR3 spans 18 residues. V was cut by 6 bases and J by 4 bases, with 25 bases left in between. Germline loops: CDR1 SGHTA, CDR2 FQGNSA. CDR3 in DNA: TGTGCCAGCAGGCATCGTGGACAGAGTTTAGCTTTTTACAATGAGCAGTTCTTC. This encodes CASRHRGQSLAFYNEQFF.

This sequence joins TRBV5-1 and TRBJ1-3, with D uncertain. This CDR3 has 17 amino acids. V was pared by 0 bases and J by 0 bases, with 13 bases between. Per germline, CDR1 SGHRS and CDR2 YFSETQ. CDR3: CASSLDAPPSSGNTIYF. DNA for the CDR3: TGCGCCAGCAGCTTGGACGCCCCCCCTAGCTCTGGAAACACCATATATTTT.

The V gene is TRBV7-2, the J gene TRBJ1-6; TRBD1 matches 7 bases. J lost 7 bases, V lost 5 bases, and 5 bases had no gene match. Germline V gives CDR1 SGHTA, CDR2 FQGNSA. This CDR3 is built from 14 residues. The CDR3 nucleotides read TGTGCCAGCAGCCCACAGGGGTTGAATTCACCCCTCCACTTT. Translation: CASSPQGLNSPLHF.

J is TRBJ1-6 and V is TRBV6-1; D is undetermined. Looked up from germline, CDR1 is MNHNS and CDR2 is SASEGT. V dropped 4 bases and J dropped 9 bases, with 19 bases sitting between them. The CDR3 has 16 residues. In DNA form, the CDR3 reads TGTGCCAGCAGTGTGGTGTTGGGTCCGATCCTTTCACCCCTCCACTTT. Residues: CASSVVLGPILSPLHF.

The rearrangement uses TRBV6-5 and TRBJ2-2; D perhaps matches TRBD1 (6 bases). This CDR3 has 15 amino acids. Trimming took off 5 bases at V and 1 base at J, with 11 bases between the two ends. Germline values: CDR1 MNHEY, CDR2 SVGAGI. The CDR3 nucleotides read TGTGCCAGCAGTGTGAGGGGGAGGAACACCGGGGAGCTGTTTTTT. Its protein is CASSVRGRNTGELFF.

This rearrangement joins TRBV19 to TRBJ2-5; D gene ambiguous. Germline lookup yields CDR1 LNHDA and CDR2 SQIVND (reference sequence). V shed 7 bases and J shed 4 bases, with 19 bases lying between them. The CDR3 has 15 residues. As DNA, the CDR3 is TGTGCCAGTACCCAGACCACCCGACTTCCAGAGACCCAGTACTTC. Its protein product is CASTQTTRLPETQYF.

CDR3 coding DNA: TGTGCCAGCAGCTCCACAGGGGGCGCGGACGAGCAGTACTTC. It yields the protein CASSSTGGADEQYF. V gene TRBV5-4 combines with J gene TRBJ2-7, with 9 bases matching TRBD1. CDR1 SGHNT and CDR2 YYREEE come from the germline V gene (reference sequence). The CDR3 sequence is 14 residues long. After removal of 3 bases from V and 5 bases from J, the junction contained 6 bases not matched to a gene.

This chain uses TRBV30 with TRBJ2-1; D gene uncertain. Trimming cost V 2 bases and J 3 bases, with 17 bases left between them. The germline V gene has CDR1 GTSNPN and CDR2 SVGIG (reference sequence). The CDR3 runs 16 residues. This CDR3 reads CAWSRRSGELYNEQFF. The CDR3 bases are TGTGCCTGGAGTCGAAGGTCTGGAGAGCTCTACAATGAGCAGTTCTTC.

The rearrangement joins TRBV7-2 to TRBJ2-7; perhaps TRBD2 as D (5 bases). V lost 4 bases and J 4 bases, leaving 17 bases between the germline ends. This CDR3 spans 15 amino acids. The V gene's germline CDR1 is SGHTA and CDR2 FQGNSA. The CDR3 loop is CASSSEGSGKYEQYF. The CDR3 DNA reads TGTGCCAGCAGCTCTGAGGGAAGCGGTAAGTACGAGCAGTACTTC.